The 17 T cell receptor beta chains given below trace back to one sample, sequenced in a study of read filtering for tumor transcriptome and immune sequencing. Molecular barcoded adaptors covering alpha/delta and beta/gamma chains were used on about 390 ng RNA. One entry per CDR3 protein, called by TCRdb with MiXCR from the reads. The sample lists 5,000 to 6,000 distinct CDR3 sequences, roughly 20% occurring once. Sequencing was performed on a population of CD138-negative cells sorted from bone marrow. Receptor source: a donor aged 40 or older with multiple myeloma.

This clonotype is categorized as medium-sized. The chain carries TRBV7-2 and TRBJ2-5, with 9 bases lining up with TRBD1. The ends lost 10 bases at V and 5 bases at J; junction bases unmatched: 11. CDR3 length: 14 residues. Germline CDR1 reads SGHTA; CDR2 reads FQGNSA. Here the CDR3 reads CATETGGGWETQYF. For the CDR3, the DNA is TGTGCCACTGAAACAGGGGGCGGGTGGGAGACCCAGTACTTC.

This clonotype was picked up a small number of times. This rearrangement joins TRBV20-1 to TRBJ2-3; D gene ambiguous. CDR1 is DFQATT and CDR2 is SNEGSKA in the germline V gene (reference sequence). The CDR3 is 15 amino acids. With 1 base removed from V and 0 bases from J, the gap between germline ends came to 11 bases. This CDR3 reads CSARAPPHSTDTQYF. CDR3 DNA: TGCAGTGCTAGAGCCCCACCGCACAGCACAGATACGCAGTATTTT.

In this sample, this clonotype turned up many times. The V gene is TRBV3-1, the J gene TRBJ2-7; no firm D call. The ends were cut back, 0 bases at V and 6 bases at J, with 6 bases in the middle. Looked up from germline, CDR1 is LGHDT and CDR2 is YNNKEL (reference sequence). This CDR3 spans 12 amino acids. CDR3 in DNA: TGTGCCAGCAGCCAAGATTGGGGCGAGCAGTACTTC. This encodes CASSQDWGEQYF.

This clonotype is medium-sized. In DNA, the CDR3 is TGCAGTGCTGGACTAGCGGGGGGCAATGAGCAGTTCTTC. Amino acids: CSAGLAGGNEQFF. The chain uses TRBV20-1 and TRBJ2-1; 14 bases agree with TRBD2. Trimming took 5 bases from V and 6 from J; bases not matched to a gene: 0. This CDR3 comprises 13 residues. Germline assignment: CDR1 DFQATT and CDR2 SNEGSKA (reference sequence).

At least ten counts were recorded for this clonotype. The chain has TRBV5-1 and TRBJ2-3; D call uncertain. Trimming stripped 1 base from V and 2 bases from J, with 5 bases between. The germline CDR1 and CDR2 sequences are SGHRS and YFSETQ. CDR3 size: 13 residues. The CDR3 DNA reads as TGCGCCAGCAGCTTGAACCCCACAGATACGCAGTATTTT. The encoded protein is CASSLNPTDTQYF. Full variable domain (rest looked up from reference TRBV5-1 and TRBJ2-3): KAGVTQTPRYLIKTRGQQVTLSCSPISGHRSVSWYQQTPGQGLQFLFEYFSETQRNKGNFPGRFSGRQFSNSRSEMNVSTLELGDSALYLCASSLNPTDTQYFGPGTRLTVL.

This clonotype ranks as medium-sized. The chain is built from TRBV6-5 and TRBJ2-3; 12 nucleotides match TRBD1. V shed 10 bases, J shed 9 bases, and the junction held 17 bases outside the gene matches. This CDR3 is 16 amino acids long. From germline, CDR1 is MNHEY and CDR2 SVGAGI. The CDR3 DNA reads TGTGCCACCCACCCCCTCCCGGGACAGGGGGCGCAGACGCAGTATTTT. It yields the protein CATHPLPGQGAQTQYF.

In its sample, this clonotype is medium-sized. In DNA form, the CDR3 reads TGTGCCAGCAGCCGGCTCCGAGATCAGCCCCAGCATTTT. It translates to CASSRLRDQPQHF. This chain links TRBV27 with TRBJ1-5; no firm D call. CDR1 is MNHEY and CDR2 is SMNVEV in the germline V gene (reference sequence). Trimming cost V 6 bases and J 5 bases, with 11 bases left between them. CDR3 length: 13 amino acids.

This clonotype came up many times. The J gene is TRBJ2-5, the V gene TRBV12-3 or TRBV12-4; D remains unclear. Deletions cut 2 bases from V and 5 bases from J, with 12 bases between. The CDR3 consists of 14 residues. CDR3 in DNA: TGTGCCAGCAGTTTAAACATCCAAGGCGAGACCCAGTACTTC. This translates into CASSLNIQGETQYF.

By its share, this clonotype is medium-sized (0.01 to 0.1%). V and J are TRBV20-1 and TRBJ2-2, with D hard to call. The germline V gene has CDR1 DFQATT and CDR2 SNEGSKA (reference sequence). CDR3 length: 14 residues. Trimming stripped 3 bases from V and 5 bases from J, with 13 bases between. In nucleotides, the CDR3 is TGCAGTGCTAGCCTGTGGGGTTCAACCGGGGAGCTGTTTTTT. Amino acid sequence: CSASLWGSTGELFF.

This clonotype was found many times. It may be a read error: a sequence one base away is much more abundant. V usage is TRBV12-3 or TRBV12-4 and J usage is TRBJ2-1, with 7 bases lining up with TRBD2. There are 15 residues in the CDR3. CDR3 in DNA: TGTGCCAGCAGTTTAGCTAGCGGGCTTTACAATGGGCAGTTCTTC. Translation gives CASSLASGLYNGQFF.

This clonotype was found many times. The chain joins TRBV10-3 to TRBJ2-1; D not certain. Germline V gene sequence: CDR1 ENHRY, CDR2 SYGVKD. V lost 0 bases and J 8 bases, leaving 14 bases between the germline ends. The CDR3 extends over 15 amino acids. CDR3 protein: CAISESGWRTDEQFF. The DNA of the CDR3 is TGTGCCATCAGTGAGTCTGGCTGGAGAACCGATGAGCAGTTCTTC.

By share, this clonotype ranks as medium-sized. The CDR3 region is CSASGRRIGELFF. CDR3 bases: TGCAGCGCTAGCGGGAGGAGAATCGGGGAGCTGTTTTTT. The J gene is TRBJ2-2, the V gene TRBV29-1, with 11 nucleotides matching TRBD2. The CDR3 is made up of 13 amino acids. Losses at the gene ends were 7 bases for V and 7 bases for J; bases not matched to a gene: 5. Looked up from germline, CDR1 is SQVTM and CDR2 is ANQGSEA.

This clonotype is categorized as medium-sized. This chain links TRBV2 with TRBJ1-2; D uncertain. There are 15 residues in the CDR3. Germline V gene sequence: CDR1 SNHLY, CDR2 FYNNEI. Deletions cut 7 bases from V and 0 bases from J, with 15 bases between. In DNA, the CDR3 is TGTGCCAGCATTCCCAAGACAAACACTAACTATGGCTACACCTTC. As protein: CASIPKTNTNYGYTF.

This chain links TRBV29-1 with TRBJ2-4; D call uncertain. There are 13 residues in the CDR3. Germline values: CDR1 SQVTM, CDR2 ANQGSEA. CDR3 residues: CIDESGIKNIQYF. Written as DNA, the CDR3 is TGCATCGATGAAAGTGGCATCAAAAACATTCAGTACTTC.

To note about this clonotype: This likely came from a read error, as a far larger clone is one base away. The missing conserved phenylalanine or tryptophan at the end of this CDR3 makes a read error likely. The chain is built from TRBV7-9 and TRBJ2-1; D is ambiguous. Germline-derived CDR1 and CDR2 are SEHNR and FQNEAQ (reference sequence). V dropped 1 base and J dropped 3 bases, with 10 bases sitting between them. The CDR3 spans 15 residues. CDR3 amino acids: CASSLVLGIYNEQFL. CDR3 sequence (DNA): TGTGCCAGCAGCTTAGTTTTGGGCATCTACAATGAGCAGTTCCTC.

By share, this clonotype ranks as medium-sized (0.01 to 0.1%). The chain links TRBV20-1 to TRBJ1-4; D uncertain. With 1 base removed from V and 8 bases from J, the gap between germline ends came to 11 bases. The CDR3 consists of 13 residues. Germline values: CDR1 DFQATT, CDR2 SNEGSKA (reference sequence). The CDR3 nucleotides read TGCAGTGCTAGAGTTCTAGGAGGGGAAAAACTGTTTTTT. Translated, it gives CSARVLGGEKLFF.

Concerning this clonotype: This likely comes from a read error, as the CDR3 has no conserved phenylalanine or tryptophan at its end. V is TRBV6-5 and J is TRBJ2-5; D unclear. The CDR3 sequence is 13 residues long. The V gene's germline CDR1 is MNHEY and CDR2 SVGAGI. Trimming cost V 4 bases and J 5 bases, with 11 bases left between them. As DNA, the CDR3 is TGTGCCAGCAGTTCGGACGGATGGGAGACCCAGTACTCC. This codes for CASSSDGWETQYS.